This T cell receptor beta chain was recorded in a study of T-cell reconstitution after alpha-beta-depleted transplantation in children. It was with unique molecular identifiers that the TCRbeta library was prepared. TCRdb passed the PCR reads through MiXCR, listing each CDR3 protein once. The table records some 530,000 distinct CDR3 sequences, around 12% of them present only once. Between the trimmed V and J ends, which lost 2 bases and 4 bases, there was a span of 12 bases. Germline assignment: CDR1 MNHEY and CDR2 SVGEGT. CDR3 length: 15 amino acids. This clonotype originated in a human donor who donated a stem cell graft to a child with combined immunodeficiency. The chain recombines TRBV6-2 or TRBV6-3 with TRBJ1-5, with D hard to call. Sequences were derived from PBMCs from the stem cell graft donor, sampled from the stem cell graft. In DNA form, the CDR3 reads TGTGCCAGCAGTTACGTGGGAACCAAGAATCAGCCCCAGCATTTT. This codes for CASSYVGTKNQPQHF.